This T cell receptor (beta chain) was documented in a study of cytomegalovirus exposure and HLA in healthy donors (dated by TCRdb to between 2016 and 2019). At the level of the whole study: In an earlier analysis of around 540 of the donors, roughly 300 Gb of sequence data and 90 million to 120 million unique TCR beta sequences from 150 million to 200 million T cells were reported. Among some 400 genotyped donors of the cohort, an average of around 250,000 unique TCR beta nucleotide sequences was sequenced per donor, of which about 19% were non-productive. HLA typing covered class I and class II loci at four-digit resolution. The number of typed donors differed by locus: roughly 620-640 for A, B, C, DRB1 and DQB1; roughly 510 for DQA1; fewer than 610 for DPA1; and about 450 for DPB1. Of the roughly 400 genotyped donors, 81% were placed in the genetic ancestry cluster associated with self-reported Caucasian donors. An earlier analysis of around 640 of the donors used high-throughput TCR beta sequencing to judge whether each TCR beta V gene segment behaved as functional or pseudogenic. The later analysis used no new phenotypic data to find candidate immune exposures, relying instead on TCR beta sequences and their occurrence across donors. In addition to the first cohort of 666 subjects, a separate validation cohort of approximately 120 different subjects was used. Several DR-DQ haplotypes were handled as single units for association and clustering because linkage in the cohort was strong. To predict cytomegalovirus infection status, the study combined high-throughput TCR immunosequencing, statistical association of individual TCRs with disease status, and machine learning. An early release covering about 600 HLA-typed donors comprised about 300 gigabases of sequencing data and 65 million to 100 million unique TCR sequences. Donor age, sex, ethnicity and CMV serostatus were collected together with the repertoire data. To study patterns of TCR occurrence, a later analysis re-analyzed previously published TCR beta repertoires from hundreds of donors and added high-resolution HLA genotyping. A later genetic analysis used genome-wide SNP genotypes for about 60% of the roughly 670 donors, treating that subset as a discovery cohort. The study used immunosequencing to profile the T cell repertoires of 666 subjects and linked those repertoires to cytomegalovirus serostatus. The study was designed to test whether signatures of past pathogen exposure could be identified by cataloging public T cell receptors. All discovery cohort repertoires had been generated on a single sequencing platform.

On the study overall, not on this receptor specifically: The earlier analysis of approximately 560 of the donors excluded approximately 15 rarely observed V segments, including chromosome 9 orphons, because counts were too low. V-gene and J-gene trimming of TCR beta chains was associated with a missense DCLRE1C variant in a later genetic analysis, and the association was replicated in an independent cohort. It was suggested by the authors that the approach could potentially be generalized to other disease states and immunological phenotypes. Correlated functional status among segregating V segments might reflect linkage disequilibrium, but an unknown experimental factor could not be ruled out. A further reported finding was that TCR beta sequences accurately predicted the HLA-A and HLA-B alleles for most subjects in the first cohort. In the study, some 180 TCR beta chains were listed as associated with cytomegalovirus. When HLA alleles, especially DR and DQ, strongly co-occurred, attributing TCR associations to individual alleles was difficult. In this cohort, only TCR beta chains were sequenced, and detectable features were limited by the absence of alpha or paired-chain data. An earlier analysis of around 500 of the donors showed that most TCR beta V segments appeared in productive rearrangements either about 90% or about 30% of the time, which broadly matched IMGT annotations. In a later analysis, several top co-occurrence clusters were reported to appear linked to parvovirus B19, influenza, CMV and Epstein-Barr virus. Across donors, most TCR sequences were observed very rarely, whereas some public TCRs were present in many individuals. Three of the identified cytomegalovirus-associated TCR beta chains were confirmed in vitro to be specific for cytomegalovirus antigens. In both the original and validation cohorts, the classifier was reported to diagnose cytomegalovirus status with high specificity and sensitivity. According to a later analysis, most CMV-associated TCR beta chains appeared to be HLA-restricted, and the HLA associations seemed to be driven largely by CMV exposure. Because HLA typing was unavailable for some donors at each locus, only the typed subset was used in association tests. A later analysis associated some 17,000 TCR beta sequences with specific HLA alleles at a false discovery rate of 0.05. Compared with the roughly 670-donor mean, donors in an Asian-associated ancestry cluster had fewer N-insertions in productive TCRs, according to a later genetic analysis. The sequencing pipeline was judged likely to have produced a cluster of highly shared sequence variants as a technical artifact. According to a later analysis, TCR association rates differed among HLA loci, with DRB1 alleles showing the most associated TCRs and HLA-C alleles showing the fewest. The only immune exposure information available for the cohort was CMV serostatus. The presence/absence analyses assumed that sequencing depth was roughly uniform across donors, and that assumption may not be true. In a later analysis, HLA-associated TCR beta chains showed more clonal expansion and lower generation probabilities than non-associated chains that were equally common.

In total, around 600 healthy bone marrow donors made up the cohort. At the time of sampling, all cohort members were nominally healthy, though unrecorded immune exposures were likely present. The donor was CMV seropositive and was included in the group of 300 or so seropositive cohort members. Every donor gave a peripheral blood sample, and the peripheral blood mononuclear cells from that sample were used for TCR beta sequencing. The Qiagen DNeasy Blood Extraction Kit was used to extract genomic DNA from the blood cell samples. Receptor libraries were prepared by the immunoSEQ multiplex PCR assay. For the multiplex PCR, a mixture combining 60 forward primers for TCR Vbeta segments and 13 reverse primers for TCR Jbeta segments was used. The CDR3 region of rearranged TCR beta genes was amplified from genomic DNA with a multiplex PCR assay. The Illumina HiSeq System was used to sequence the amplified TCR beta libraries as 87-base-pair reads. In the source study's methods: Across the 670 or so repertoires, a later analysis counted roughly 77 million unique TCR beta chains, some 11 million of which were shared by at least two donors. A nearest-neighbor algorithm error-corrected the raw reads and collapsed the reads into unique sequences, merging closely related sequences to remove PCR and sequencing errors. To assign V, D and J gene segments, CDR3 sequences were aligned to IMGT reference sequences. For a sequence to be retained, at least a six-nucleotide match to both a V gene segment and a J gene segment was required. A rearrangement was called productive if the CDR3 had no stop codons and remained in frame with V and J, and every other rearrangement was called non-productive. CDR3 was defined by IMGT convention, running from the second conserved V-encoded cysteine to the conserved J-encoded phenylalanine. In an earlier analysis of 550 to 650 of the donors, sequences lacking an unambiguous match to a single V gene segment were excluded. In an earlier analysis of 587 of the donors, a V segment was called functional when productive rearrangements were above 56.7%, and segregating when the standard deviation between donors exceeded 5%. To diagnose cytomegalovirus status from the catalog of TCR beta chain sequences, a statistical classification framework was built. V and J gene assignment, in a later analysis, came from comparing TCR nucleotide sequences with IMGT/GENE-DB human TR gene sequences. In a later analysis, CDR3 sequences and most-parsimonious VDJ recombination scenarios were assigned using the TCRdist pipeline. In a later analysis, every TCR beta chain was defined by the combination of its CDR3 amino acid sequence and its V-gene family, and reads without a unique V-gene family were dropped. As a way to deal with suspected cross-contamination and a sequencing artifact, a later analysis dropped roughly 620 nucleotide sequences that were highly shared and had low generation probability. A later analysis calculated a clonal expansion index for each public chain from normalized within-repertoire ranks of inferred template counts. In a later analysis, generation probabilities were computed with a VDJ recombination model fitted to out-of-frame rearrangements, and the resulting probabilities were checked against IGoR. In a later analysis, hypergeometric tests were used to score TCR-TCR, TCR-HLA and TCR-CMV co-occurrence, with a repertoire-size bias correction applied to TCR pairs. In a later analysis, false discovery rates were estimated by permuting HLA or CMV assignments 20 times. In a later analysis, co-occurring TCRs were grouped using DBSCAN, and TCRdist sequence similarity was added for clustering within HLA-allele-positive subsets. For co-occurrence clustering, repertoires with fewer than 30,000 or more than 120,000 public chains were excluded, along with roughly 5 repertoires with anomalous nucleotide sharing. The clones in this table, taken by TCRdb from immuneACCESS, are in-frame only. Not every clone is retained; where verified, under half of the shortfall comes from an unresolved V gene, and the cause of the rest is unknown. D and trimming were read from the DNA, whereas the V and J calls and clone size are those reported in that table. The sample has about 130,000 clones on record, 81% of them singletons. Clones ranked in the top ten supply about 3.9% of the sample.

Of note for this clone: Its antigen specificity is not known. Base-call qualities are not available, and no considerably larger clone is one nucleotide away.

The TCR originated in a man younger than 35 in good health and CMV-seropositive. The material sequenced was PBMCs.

The CDR3 protein is CAWGPRTDEQFF. The DNA sequence is TGTGCCTGGGGTCCCCGGACTGATGAGCAGTTCTTC. The V and J segments used are TRBV30 and TRBJ2-1; a tentative D match to TRBD2 spans 5 bases. Taken from cysteine to phenylalanine, the CDR3 has 12 residues. The CDR3 DNA has 36 bases and is translated from base 1. V and J are truncated by 5 bases and 8 bases respectively, leaving an intervening sequence of 13 bases. The CDR1 and CDR2 encoded by the germline V gene (reference sequence) are GTSNPN and SVGIG.